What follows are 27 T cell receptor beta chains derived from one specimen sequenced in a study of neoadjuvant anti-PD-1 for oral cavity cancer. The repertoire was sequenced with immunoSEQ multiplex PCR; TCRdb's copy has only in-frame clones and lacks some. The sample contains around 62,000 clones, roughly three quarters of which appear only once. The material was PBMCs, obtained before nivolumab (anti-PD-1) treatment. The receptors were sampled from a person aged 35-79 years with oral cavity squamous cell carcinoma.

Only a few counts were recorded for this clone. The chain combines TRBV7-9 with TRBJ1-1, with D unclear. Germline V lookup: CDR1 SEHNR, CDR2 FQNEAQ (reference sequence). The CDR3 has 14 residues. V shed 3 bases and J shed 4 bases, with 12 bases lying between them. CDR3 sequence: CASSFQTKGTEAFF. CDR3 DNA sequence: TGTGCCAGCAGCTTCCAGACCAAAGGCACTGAAGCTTTCTTT.

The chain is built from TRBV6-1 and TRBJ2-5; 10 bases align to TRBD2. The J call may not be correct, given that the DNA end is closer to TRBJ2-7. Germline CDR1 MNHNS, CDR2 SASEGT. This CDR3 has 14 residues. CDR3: CASRGSSGSHEQYF. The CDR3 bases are TGTGCCAGCAGGGGTTCTAGCGGGAGTCACGAGCAGTACTTC.

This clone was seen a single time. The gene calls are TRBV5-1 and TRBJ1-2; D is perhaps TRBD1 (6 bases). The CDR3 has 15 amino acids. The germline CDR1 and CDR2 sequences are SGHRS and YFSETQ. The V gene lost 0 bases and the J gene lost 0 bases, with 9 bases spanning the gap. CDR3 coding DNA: TGCGCCAGCAGCTTGGGGGACACAACTAACTATGGCTACACCTTC. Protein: CASSLGDTTNYGYTF. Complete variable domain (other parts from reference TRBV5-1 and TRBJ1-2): KAGVTQTPRYLIKTRGQQVTLSCSPISGHRSVSWYQQTPGQGLQFLFEYFSETQRNKGNFPGRFSGRQFSNSRSEMNVSTLELGDSALYLCASSLGDTTNYGYTFGSGTRLTVV.

This chain's CDR3 is CASAPRGGREQFF. The CDR3 coding sequence is TGTGCTAGTGCCCCTCGGGGGGGCAGGGAGCAGTTCTTC. The V call is TRBV12-5, the J call TRBJ2-1; 8 bases align to TRBD2. The CDR3 loop spans 13 amino acids. Trimming took 7 bases from V and 10 from J; bases not matched to a gene: 9. CDR1 and CDR2 (germline): LGHNT, FRNRAP.

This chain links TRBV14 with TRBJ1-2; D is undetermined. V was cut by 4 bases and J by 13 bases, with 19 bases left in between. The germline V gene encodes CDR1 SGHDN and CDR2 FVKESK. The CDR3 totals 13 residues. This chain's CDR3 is CASSLETRTRPTF. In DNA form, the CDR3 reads TGTGCCAGCAGCCTAGAAACAAGAACGAGGCCCACCTTC.

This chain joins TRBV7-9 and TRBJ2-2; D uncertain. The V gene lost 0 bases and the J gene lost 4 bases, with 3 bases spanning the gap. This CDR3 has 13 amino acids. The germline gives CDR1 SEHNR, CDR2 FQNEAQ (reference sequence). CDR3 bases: TGTGCCAGCAGCTTAGCTAGCACCGGGGAGCTGTTTTTT. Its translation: CASSLASTGELFF.

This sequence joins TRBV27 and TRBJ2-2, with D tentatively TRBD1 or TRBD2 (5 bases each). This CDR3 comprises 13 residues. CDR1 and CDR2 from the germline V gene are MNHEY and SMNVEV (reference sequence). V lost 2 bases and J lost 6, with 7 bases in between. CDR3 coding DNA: TGTGCCAGCAGTTTAGGGGGACCCGGGGAGCTGTTTTTT. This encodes CASSLGGPGELFF.

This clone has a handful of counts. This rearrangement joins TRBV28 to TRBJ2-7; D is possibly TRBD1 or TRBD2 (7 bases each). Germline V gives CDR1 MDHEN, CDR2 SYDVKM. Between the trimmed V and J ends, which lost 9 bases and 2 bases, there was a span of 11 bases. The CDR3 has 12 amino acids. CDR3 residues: CASQGGTYEQYF. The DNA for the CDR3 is TGTGCCAGTCAGGGGGGGACCTACGAGCAGTACTTC.

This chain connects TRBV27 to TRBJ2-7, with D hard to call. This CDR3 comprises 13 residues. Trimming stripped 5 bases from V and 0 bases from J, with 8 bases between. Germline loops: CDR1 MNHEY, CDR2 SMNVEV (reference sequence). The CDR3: CASSPRSSYEQYF. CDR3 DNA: TGTGCCAGCAGTCCCAGGAGCTCCTACGAGCAGTACTTC.

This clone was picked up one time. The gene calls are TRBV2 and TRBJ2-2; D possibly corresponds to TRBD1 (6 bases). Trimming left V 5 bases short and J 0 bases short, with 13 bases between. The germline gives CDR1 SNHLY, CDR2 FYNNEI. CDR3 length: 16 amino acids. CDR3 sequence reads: CASSLVRQANTGELFF. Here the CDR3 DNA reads TGTGCCAGCAGTCTGGTGCGACAGGCGAACACCGGGGAGCTGTTTTTT. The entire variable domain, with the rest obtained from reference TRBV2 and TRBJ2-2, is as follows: EPEVTQTPSHQVTQMGQEVILRCVPISNHLYFYWYRQILGQKVEFLVSFYNNEISEKSEIFDDQFSVERPDGSNFTLKIRSTKLEDSAMYFCASSLVRQANTGELFFGEGSRLTVL.

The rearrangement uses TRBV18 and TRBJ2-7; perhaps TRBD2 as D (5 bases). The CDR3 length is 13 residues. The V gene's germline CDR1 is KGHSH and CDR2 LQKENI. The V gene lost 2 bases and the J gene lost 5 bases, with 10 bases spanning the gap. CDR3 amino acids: CASSPGSTHEQYF. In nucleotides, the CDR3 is TGTGCCAGCTCACCAGGGAGTACCCACGAGCAGTACTTC.

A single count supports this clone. The CDR3 loop is CASSQLGANYGYTF. The CDR3 DNA follows: TGTGCCAGCAGCCAACTGGGAGCTAACTATGGCTACACCTTC. V and J are TRBV14 and TRBJ1-2; no clear D gene. The CDR3 is made up of 14 amino acids. V was cut by 2 bases and J by 0 bases, with 7 bases left in between. Germline assignment: CDR1 SGHDN and CDR2 FVKESK.

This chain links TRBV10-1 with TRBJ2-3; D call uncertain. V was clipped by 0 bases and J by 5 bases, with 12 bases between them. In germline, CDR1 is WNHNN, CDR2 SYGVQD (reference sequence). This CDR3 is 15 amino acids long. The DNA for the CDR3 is TGCGCCAGCAGTGAGTCGATAGGGCTGCTAGATACGCAGTATTTT. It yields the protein CASSESIGLLDTQYF.

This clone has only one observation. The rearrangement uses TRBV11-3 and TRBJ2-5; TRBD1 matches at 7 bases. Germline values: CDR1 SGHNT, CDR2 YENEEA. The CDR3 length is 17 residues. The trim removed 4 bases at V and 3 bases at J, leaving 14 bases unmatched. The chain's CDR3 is CASSSAGTVLGKETQYF. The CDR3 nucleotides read TGTGCCAGCAGCTCGGCAGGGACAGTCTTGGGGAAAGAGACCCAGTACTTC. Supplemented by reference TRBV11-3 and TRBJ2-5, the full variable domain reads EAGVVQSPRYKIIEKKQPVAFWCNPISGHNTLYWYLQNLGQGPELLIRYENEEAVDDSQLPKDRFSAERLKGVDSTLKIQPAELGDSAVYLCASSSAGTVLGKETQYFGPGTRLLVL.

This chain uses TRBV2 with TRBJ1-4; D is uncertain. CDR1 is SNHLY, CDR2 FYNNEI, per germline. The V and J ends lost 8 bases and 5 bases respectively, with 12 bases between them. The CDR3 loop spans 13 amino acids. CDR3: CASGPLGNEKLFF. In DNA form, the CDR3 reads TGTGCCAGCGGCCCCCTAGGAAATGAAAAACTGTTTTTT.

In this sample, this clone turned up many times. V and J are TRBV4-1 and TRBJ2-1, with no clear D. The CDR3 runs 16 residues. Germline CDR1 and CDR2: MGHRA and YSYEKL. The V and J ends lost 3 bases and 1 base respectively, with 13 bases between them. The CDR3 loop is CASSQVDLISYNEQFF. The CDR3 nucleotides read TGCGCCAGCAGCCAGGTTGACTTGATATCCTACAATGAGCAGTTCTTC.

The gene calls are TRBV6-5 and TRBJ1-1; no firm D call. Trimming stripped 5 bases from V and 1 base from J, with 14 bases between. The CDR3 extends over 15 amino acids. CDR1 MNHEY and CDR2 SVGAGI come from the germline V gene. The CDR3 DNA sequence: TGTGCCAGCAGTCTTTTCGGATCACCGAACACTGAAGCTTTCTTT. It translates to CASSLFGSPNTEAFF.

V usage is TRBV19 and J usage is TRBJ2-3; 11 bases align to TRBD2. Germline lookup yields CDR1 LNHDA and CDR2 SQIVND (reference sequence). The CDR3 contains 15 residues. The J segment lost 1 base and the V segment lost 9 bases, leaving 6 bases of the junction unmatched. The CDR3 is CASKTSGERTDTQYF. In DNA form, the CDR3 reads TGTGCCAGCAAGACTAGCGGGGAACGCACAGATACGCAGTATTTT.

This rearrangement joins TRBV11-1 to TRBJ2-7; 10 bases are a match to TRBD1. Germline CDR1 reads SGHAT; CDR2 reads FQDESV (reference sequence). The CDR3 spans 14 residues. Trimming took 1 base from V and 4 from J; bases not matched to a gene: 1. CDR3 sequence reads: CASSLGQGAYEQYF. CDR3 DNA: TGTGCCAGCAGCTTAGGACAGGGGGCTTACGAGCAGTACTTC.

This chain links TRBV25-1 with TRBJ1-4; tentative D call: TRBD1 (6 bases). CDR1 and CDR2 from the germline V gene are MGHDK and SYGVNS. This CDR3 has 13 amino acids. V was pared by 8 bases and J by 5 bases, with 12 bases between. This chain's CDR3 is CASSDSANEKLFF. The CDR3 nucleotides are TGTGCCAGCTCGGACAGCGCGAATGAAAAACTGTTTTTT.

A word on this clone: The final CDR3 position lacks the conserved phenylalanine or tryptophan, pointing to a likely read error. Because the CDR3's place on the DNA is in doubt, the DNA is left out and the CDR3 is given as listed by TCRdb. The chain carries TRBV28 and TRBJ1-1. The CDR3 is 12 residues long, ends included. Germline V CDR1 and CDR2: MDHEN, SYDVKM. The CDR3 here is CASSLLAGGLEI.

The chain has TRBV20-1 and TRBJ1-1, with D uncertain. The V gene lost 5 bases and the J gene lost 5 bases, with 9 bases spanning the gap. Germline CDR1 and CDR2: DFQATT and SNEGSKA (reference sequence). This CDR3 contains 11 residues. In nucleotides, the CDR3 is TGCAGTGCTGCATTAAGAACTGAAGCTTTCTTT. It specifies CSAALRTEAFF.

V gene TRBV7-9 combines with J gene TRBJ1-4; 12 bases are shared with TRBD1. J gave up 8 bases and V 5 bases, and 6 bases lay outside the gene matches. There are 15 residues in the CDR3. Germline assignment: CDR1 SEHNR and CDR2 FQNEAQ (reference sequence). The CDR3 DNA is TGTGCCAGCAGCAAGGGACAGGGGGCGCGGGAAAAACTGTTTTTT. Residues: CASSKGQGAREKLFF.

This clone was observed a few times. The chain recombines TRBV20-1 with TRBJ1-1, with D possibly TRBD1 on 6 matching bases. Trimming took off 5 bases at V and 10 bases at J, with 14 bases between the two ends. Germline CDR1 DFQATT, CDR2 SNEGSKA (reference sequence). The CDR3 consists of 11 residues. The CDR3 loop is CSAWLDRSAFF. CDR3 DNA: TGCAGTGCTTGGCTGGACAGATCAGCTTTCTTT.

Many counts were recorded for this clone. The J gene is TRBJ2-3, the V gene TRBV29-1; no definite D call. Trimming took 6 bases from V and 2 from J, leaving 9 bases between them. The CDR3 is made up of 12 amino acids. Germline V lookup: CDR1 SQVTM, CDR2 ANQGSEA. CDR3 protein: CSVRRSTDTQYF. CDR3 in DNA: TGCAGCGTCCGACGGTCCACAGATACGCAGTATTTT.

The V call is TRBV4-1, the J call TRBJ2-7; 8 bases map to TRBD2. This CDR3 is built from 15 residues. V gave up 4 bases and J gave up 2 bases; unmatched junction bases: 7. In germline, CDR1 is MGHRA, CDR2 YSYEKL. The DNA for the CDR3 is TGCGCCAGCAGCCCCCCGCTAGCGGGTCCCTACGAGCAGTACTTC. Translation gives CASSPPLAGPYEQYF.

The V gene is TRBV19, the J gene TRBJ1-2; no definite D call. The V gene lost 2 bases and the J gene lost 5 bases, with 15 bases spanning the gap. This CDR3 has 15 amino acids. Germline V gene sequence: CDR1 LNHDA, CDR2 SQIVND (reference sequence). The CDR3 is CASSISHRGSYGYTF. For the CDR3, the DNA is TGTGCCAGTAGTATATCCCACCGGGGATCTTATGGCTACACCTTC.